This is a list of T cell receptor beta chains from one sample in a study of blood T cell repertoires in COVID-19. The protocol was immunoSEQ multiplex PCR, while the TCRdb copy is restricted to in-frame clones and leaves out a portion. The top ten clones hold 7.5% to 9% of a sample with 110,000 to 150,000 clones, 81% of them seen once. Sequenced material: peripheral blood. These TCRs come from a human donor in a cohort sampled during active COVID-19. The CDR3 runs from the conserved cysteine through the conserved F or W. A D gene is named only where the DNA matches it firmly. A clone size is listed for some rows: how often the clone was seen (once, few, many), or a class if it is expanded.

.	TRBD1	TRBV4-1	TRBJ1-6	CASSQEQGGPLHF	TGCGCCAGCAGCCAAGAACAGGGGGGACCCCTCCACTTT
once	.	TRBV29-1	TRBJ1-6	CSVDGWGRNYNSPLHF	TGCAGCGTTGATGGTTGGGGCAGGAACTATAATTCACCCCTCCACTTT
few	.	TRBV20-1	TRBJ1-1	CSASHRAVGTEAFF	TGCAGTGCTAGTCACAGGGCCGTGGGCACTGAAGCTTTCTTT
.	TRBD2	TRBV7-2	TRBJ2-5	CASSLALAGGPGQETQYF	TGTGCCAGCAGCTTAGCCTTAGCGGGAGGGCCAGGGCAAGAGACCCAGTACTTC
.	TRBD2	TRBV11-2	TRBJ2-3	CASGRASGLSTDTQYF	TGTGCCAGCGGCCGGGCTAGCGGGCTTAGCACAGATACGCAGTATTTT
.	.	TRBV5-4	TRBJ2-6	CASSEGVGANVLTF	TGTGCCAGCAGCGAGGGGGTGGGGGCCAACGTCCTGACTTTC
.	TRBD2	TRBV24-1	TRBJ2-7	CATSALAGGSYEQYF	TGTGCCACCAGTGCTCTAGCGGGAGGGTCCTACGAGCAGTACTTC
.	TRBD1	TRBV28	TRBJ1-4	CASSFWATGFGNEKLFF	TGTGCCAGCAGTTTTTGGGCGACAGGGTTTGGGAATGAAAAACTGTTTTTT
.	.	TRBV7-3	TRBJ2-7	CASSLGSSGEQYF	TGTGCCAGCAGCTTAGGTTCGTCGGGGGAGCAGTACTTC
.	.	TRBV7-3	TRBJ2-1	CASSLIGGGSHEQFF	TGTGCCAGCAGCTTAATTGGGGGCGGTAGTCATGAGCAGTTCTTC
once	TRBD1	TRBV18	TRBJ1-4	CASSPTMPTAGTGPNEKLFF	TGTGCCAGCTCACCCACCATGCCGACCGCCGGGACAGGACCGAATGAAAAACTGTTTTTT
few	.	TRBV28	TRBJ1-2	CASSSGGPRRYGYTF	TGTGCCAGCAGTTCTGGTGGGCCGCGCCGATATGGCTACACCTTC
.	.	TRBV6-2/TRBV6-3	TRBJ2-5	CASSYPGPEQETQYF	TGTGCCAGCAGTTACCCAGGGCCCGAGCAAGAGACCCAGTACTTC
.	TRBD2	TRBV28	TRBJ2-7	CASTLPLAGAFQQYF	TGTGCCAGCACCCTACCCCTAGCGGGAGCCTTCCAGCAGTACTTC
.	TRBD1	TRBV3-1/TRBV3-2	TRBJ2-3	CASSPTGGPDTQYF	TGTGCCAGCAGCCCAACAGGGGGTCCAGATACGCAGTATTTT
once	.	TRBV6-5	TRBJ1-3	CASRETPVTGNTIYF	TGTGCCAGCAGGGAGACCCCGGTTACTGGAAACACCATATATTTT
once	TRBD1	TRBV5-1	TRBJ2-7	CASSLQTGGHEQYF	TGCGCCAGCAGCCTCCAGACAGGGGGCCACGAGCAGTACTTC
.	TRBD1	TRBV10-2	TRBJ1-5	CASSESGTGYNQPQHF	TGCGCCAGCAGTGAGTCCGGGACAGGCTACAATCAGCCCCAGCATTTT
.	.	TRBV25-1	TRBJ1-3	CASSRTAGNTIYF	TGTGCCAGCAGTCGGACAGCTGGAAACACCATATATTTT
.	TRBD2	TRBV9	TRBJ2-5	CASSVGASGSNQETQYF	TGTGCCAGCAGCGTAGGCGCAAGCGGGAGTAATCAAGAGACCCAGTACTTC
.	.	TRBV9	TRBJ2-7	CASSSSQGGAFAGEQYF	TGTGCCAGCAGCTCTAGCCAGGGGGGCGCTTTCGCGGGGGAGCAGTACTTC
.	.	TRBV3-1/TRBV3-2	TRBJ2-1	CASSQVLSGVYSYNEQFF	TGTGCCAGCAGCCAAGTTCTCTCGGGGGTTTATTCCTACAATGAGCAGTTCTTC
.	.	TRBV7-9	TRBJ1-2	CASSPQDNYGYTF	TGTGCCAGCAGCCCGCAGGATAACTATGGCTACACCTTC
.	TRBD2	TRBV7-2	TRBJ2-6	CASSPTGGRRAGANVLTF	TGTGCCAGCAGCCCAACGGGGGGGAGGAGGGCTGGGGCCAACGTCCTGACTTTC
.	TRBD2	TRBV11-1	TRBJ2-7	CASSSGTRMSEQYF	TGTGCCAGCAGCTCCGGGACTAGAATGAGCGAGCAGTACTTC
.	TRBD2	TRBV3-1/TRBV3-2	TRBJ2-3	CASSQPGLATDTQYF	TGTGCCAGCAGCCAACCGGGACTAGCCACAGATACGCAGTATTTT
.	.	TRBV5-1	TRBJ1-1	CASSGGGGRVNTEAFF	TGCGCCAGCAGCGGAGGCGGGGGCCGGGTGAACACTGAAGCTTTCTTT
.	TRBD1	TRBV27	TRBJ2-6	CASSLRPRQGYPLSGANVLTF	TGTGCCAGCAGTTTACGGCCCAGACAGGGTTATCCCCTCTCTGGGGCCAACGTCCTGACTTTC
once	TRBD1	TRBV18	TRBJ1-1	CASSPPDRGPNTEAFF	TGTGCCAGCTCACCTCCGGACAGGGGGCCAAACACTGAAGCTTTCTTT
.	TRBD1	TRBV5-4	TRBJ2-7	CASSQGQGIYEQYF	TGTGCCAGCAGCCAAGGACAGGGAATATACGAGCAGTACTTC
.	TRBD2	TRBV11-2	TRBJ2-3	CASRRLAGEPNTQYF	TGTGCCAGCAGACGACTAGCGGGAGAGCCAAATACGCAGTATTTT
.	.	TRBV5-1	TRBJ2-7	CASSLVAGNYEQYF	TGCGCCAGCAGCTTGGTGGCAGGGAACTACGAGCAGTACTTC
once	TRBD2	TRBV7-8	TRBJ2-1	CASSPRTSGAYNEQFF	TGTGCCAGCAGCCCTCGGACTAGCGGGGCGTACAATGAGCAGTTCTTC
.	TRBD1	TRBV28	TRBJ1-5	CASSLSGDRAFQPQHF	TGTGCCAGCAGTTTATCGGGAGACAGGGCTTTTCAGCCCCAGCATTTT
.	TRBD1	TRBV20-1	TRBJ2-5	CSASPGTGQETQYF	TGCAGTGCTAGTCCCGGGACAGGCCAAGAGACCCAGTACTTC
.	TRBD1	TRBV7-3	TRBJ2-1	CASSPGQSYNEQFF	TGTGCCAGCAGCCCGGGACAGTCCTACAATGAGCAGTTCTTC
.	TRBD2	TRBV3-1/TRBV3-2	TRBJ2-7	CASSPMAGAAYEQYF	TGTGCCAGCAGCCCCATGGCGGGAGCGGCCTACGAGCAGTACTTC
.	TRBD2	TRBV6-5	TRBJ2-7	CASSRLAGGSYEQYF	TGTGCCAGCAGCCGTCTAGCGGGAGGTTCCTACGAGCAGTACTTC
.	.	TRBV7-3	TRBJ2-3	CASSSRTSTDTQYF	TGTGCCAGCAGCTCCCGGACTAGCACAGATACGCAGTATTTT
.	TRBD1	TRBV6-6	TRBJ1-2	CASSLGQGRGSIGYTF	TGTGCCAGCAGTTTAGGACAGGGTCGGGGGTCCATTGGCTACACCTTC
.	TRBD1	TRBV24-1	TRBJ2-7	CATSQGQGVYEQYF	TGTGCCACCAGTCAGGGACAGGGGGTCTACGAGCAGTACTTC
.	.	TRBV6-5	TRBJ2-3	CASRFGGTDTQYF	TGTGCCAGCAGATTCGGAGGCACAGATACGCAGTATTTT
few	TRBD1	TRBV28	TRBJ2-6	CASKFGGQGKGANVLTF	TGTGCCAGCAAATTCGGCGGACAGGGGAAAGGGGCCAACGTCCTGACTTTC
.	TRBD1	TRBV6-4	TRBJ1-5	CASSEAGGQPQHF	TGTGCCAGCAGTGAGGCAGGGGGTCAGCCCCAGCATTTT
.	.	TRBV18	TRBJ1-1	CASSPMGPEAFF	TGTGCCAGCTCACCAATGGGCCCTGAAGCTTTCTTT
.	.	TRBV19	TRBJ2-7	CASSLLLLGAGHTYEQYF	TGTGCCAGTAGCCTCCTATTGCTGGGCGCGGGCCATACCTACGAGCAGTACTTC
.	.	TRBV28	TRBJ2-3	CASSLWRGTDTQYF	TGTGCCAGCAGTTTATGGCGGGGCACAGATACGCAGTATTTT
.	TRBD2	TRBV4-3	TRBJ2-7	CASSQDYTSGANYEQYF	TGCGCCAGCAGCCAAGATTATACTAGCGGAGCAAACTACGAGCAGTACTTC
.	TRBD2	TRBV7-7	TRBJ2-7	CASSLDPTSLEQYF	TGTGCCAGCAGCTTAGACCCGACTAGCCTTGAGCAGTACTTC
once	.	TRBV29-1	TRBJ1-5	CSDLGCVTGPQVAEPQHF	TGCAGCGACCTAGGATGCGTCACAGGGCCACAGGTAGCAGAGCCCCAGCATTTT
.	TRBD2	TRBV11-2	TRBJ2-7	CASNPGRGYEQYF	TGTGCCAGCAACCCCGGGAGGGGTTACGAGCAGTACTTC
.	.	TRBV28	TRBJ1-5	CASSPRDRARVVTPQHF	TGTGCCAGCAGCCCTAGGGATAGGGCGCGGGTGGTAACGCCCCAGCATTTT
.	.	TRBV5-1	TRBJ2-2	CASSLGQMNLGGELFF	TGCGCCAGCAGCTTGGGACAGATGAATTTAGGCGGGGAGCTGTTTTTT